This entry is about one T cell receptor beta chain. The source of the sample is a study of Graves' ophthalmopathy and Graves' hyperthyroidism. V gave up 2 bases and J gave up 8 bases, with 18 bases separating them. The CDR3 is 15 amino acids. Germline CDR1 and CDR2: DFQATT and SNEGSKA (reference sequence). Using RNA transcripts, the TCR beta CDR3 regions were amplified. RT-PCR with HTBI primers came first, then second-round multiplex PCR. TCRdb ran MiXCR on the multiplex PCR reads and lists one entry per CDR3 protein. The sample holds around 1.1 million distinct CDR3 sequences; 35% to 40% are singletons and the top ten take roughly 10%.

The J gene is TRBJ1-4, the V gene TRBV20-1, with D uncertain. The sample consisted of peripheral blood or thyroid tissue (not recorded which). This clonotype was obtained from an adult man with Graves' hyperthyroidism. CDR3 amino acids: CSARKGEGPREKLFF. CDR3 in DNA: TGCAGTGCTAGAAAGGGTGAGGGCCCCAGGGAAAAACTGTTTTTT.